This TCR beta chain was profiled in a study of T cell repertoires in cytomegalovirus infection. Whole-study context: Shared public TCR beta signatures pointed to both CMV infection and a matching HLA type. Points from the study as a whole: Identification of carriers of CMV plus the relevant HLA was performed using cumulative public TCR beta family frequency. Dominating the ex vivo response were TCR beta clonotypes that were CMV-specific and HLA-C-restricted.

TCRdb ran MiXCR on the reads and lists one entry per CDR3 protein. The sample contains 200,000 or so distinct CDR3 sequences, approximately 19% of which appear only once. Trimming left V 1 base short and J 4 bases short, with 9 bases between. The CDR3 totals 14 residues. Germline values: CDR1 SGHDN, CDR2 FVKESK. Details on this clonotype: Its antigen is unidentified.

The source of this sequence is a human donor in good health (CMV status not recorded). Some clones in this sample may be carry-over from other donors' samples. The sequenced material came from PBMCs. The gene calls are TRBV14 and TRBJ2-3, with D uncertain. The CDR3 DNA sequence: TGTGCCAGCAGCCAAGCTCGCCGGGCAGATACGCAGTATTTT. Protein: CASSQARRADTQYF.